This TCR beta chain emerged from a study of blood T cell repertoires in COVID-19. For the study at large: T cells, B-cell-depleted T cells, or PBMCs provided the cDNA or gDNA that served as material.

The CDR3 length is 15 residues. V lost 5 bases and J lost 3; bases outside the gene matches: 5. From germline, CDR1 is SSHAT and CDR2 FNYEAQ (reference sequence). Methods used by the authors: Counts of nucleated cells, estimated from reference gene primer amplification, were obtained. The method was immunoSEQ multiplex PCR; TCRdb's version includes in-frame clones alone and lacks a portion of them. V and J calls plus clone size are reproduced from that table; the DNA served to infer D and trimming. There are tens of thousands of clones in the sample; 88% occur only once, and around 1.2% lies in the top ten.

Sequenced material: peripheral blood. The chain employs TRBV7-7 and TRBJ2-1; TRBD2 aligns across 9 bases. This TCR was sampled from a woman aged 60-75 years with acute or convalescent COVID-19. The CDR3 bases are TGTGCCAGCAGCCCTCTAGCGGGGAGCTACAATGAGCAGTTCTTC. As protein: CASSPLAGSYNEQFF.